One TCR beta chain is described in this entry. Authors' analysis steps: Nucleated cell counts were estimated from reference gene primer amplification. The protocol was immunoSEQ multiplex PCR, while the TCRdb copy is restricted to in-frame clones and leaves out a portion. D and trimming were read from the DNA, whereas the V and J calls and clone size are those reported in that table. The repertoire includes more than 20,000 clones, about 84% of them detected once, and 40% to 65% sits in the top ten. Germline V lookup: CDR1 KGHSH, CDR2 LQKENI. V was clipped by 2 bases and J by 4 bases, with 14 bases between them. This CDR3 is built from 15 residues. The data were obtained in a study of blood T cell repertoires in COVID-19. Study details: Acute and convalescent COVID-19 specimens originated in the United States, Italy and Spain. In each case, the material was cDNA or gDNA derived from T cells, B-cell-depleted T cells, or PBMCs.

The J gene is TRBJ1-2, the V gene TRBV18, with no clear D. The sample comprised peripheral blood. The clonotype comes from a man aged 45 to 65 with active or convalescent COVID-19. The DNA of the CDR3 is TGTGCCAGCTCACCAATTCTCGCCCTGCGCTATGGCTACACCTTC. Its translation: CASSPILALRYGYTF.